A selection of T cell receptor beta chains follows, all from one sample in a study of T-cell reconstitution after alpha-beta-depleted transplantation in children. TCRdb re-called the PCR reads through MiXCR, storing one row per CDR3 protein. The table has roughly 100,000 distinct CDR3 sequences, approximately 8% seen once. Here the sequenced sample was PBMCs, taken before TCRalphabeta/CD19-depleted stem cell transplant. These receptors originate from a boy aged 2 to 9 with acute lymphoblastic leukemia, due to receive a stem cell transplant. The CDR3 runs from the conserved cysteine through the conserved F or W. D genes are given only for firm matches. Not every row has a clone size; where given, it reads once, few, many or a size class.

TRBV12-3/TRBV12-4	few	.	TRBJ2-2	CASSPTSTGELFF	TGTGCCAGCAGTCCTACTTCCACCGGGGAGCTGTTTTTT
TRBV7-9	medium-sized	.	TRBJ2-2	CASSSVGELFF	TGTGCCAGCAGCTCGGTGGGGGAGCTGTTTTTT
TRBV6-1	many	.	TRBJ2-2	CASSEGDTGELFF	TGTGCCAGCAGTGAAGGGGACACCGGGGAGCTGTTTTTT
TRBV5-1	many	.	TRBJ1-1	CASSLGGNAEAFF	TGCGCCAGCAGCTTAGGGGGTAACGCTGAAGCTTTCTTT
TRBV7-9	many	TRBD2	TRBJ2-7	CASRPLAGVEEQYF	TGTGCCAGCAGACCACTAGCGGGGGTTGAGGAGCAGTACTTC
TRBV12-3/TRBV12-4	.	.	TRBJ1-5	CASSLMRQLNQPQHF	TGTGCCAGCAGTTTAATGAGGCAGCTCAATCAGCCCCAGCATTTT
TRBV20-1	.	TRBD1	TRBJ1-1	CSAFVQGGEAFF	TGCAGTGCTTTTGTACAGGGGGGTGAAGCTTTCTTT
TRBV2	.	.	TRBJ1-6	CASRGRGSRNSPLHF	TGTGCCAGCAGGGGCAGGGGATCGCGTAATTCACCCCTCCACTTT
TRBV7-2	many	.	TRBJ2-5	CASSLMGGQETQYF	TGTGCCAGCAGCTTAATGGGTGGACAAGAGACCCAGTACTTC
TRBV5-1	.	.	TRBJ2-3	CASRRIVGSTDTQYF	TGCGCCAGCAGAAGAATAGTGGGGAGCACAGATACGCAGTATTTT
TRBV5-1	few	.	TRBJ2-7	CASSSLGNRAHEQYF	TGCGCCAGCAGCAGCTTAGGGAACAGGGCCCACGAGCAGTACTTC
TRBV6-1	few	TRBD1	TRBJ1-5	CASSETWGQGDNQPQHF	TGTGCCAGCAGTGAAACCTGGGGACAGGGGGACAATCAGCCCCAGCATTTT
TRBV7-8	once	TRBD2	TRBJ2-3	CASSPRDLAGDLSTQYF	TGTGCCAGCAGCCCCCGGGACCTAGCGGGGGATTTGTCTACGCAGTATTTT
TRBV5-5	many	.	TRBJ1-3	CASSRGGPSSGNTIYF	TGTGCCAGCAGCCGGGGGGGCCCCAGCTCTGGAAACACCATATATTTT
TRBV11-2	.	TRBD2	TRBJ2-4	CASERGGKNIQYF	TGTGCCAGCGAGCGGGGGGGAAAAAACATTCAGTACTTC
TRBV4-1	many	.	TRBJ2-3	CASSQGPIGDTQYF	TGCGCCAGCAGCCAAGGACCCATAGGAGATACGCAGTATTTT
TRBV3-1	many	.	TRBJ1-4	CASSQAGPTELFF	TGTGCCAGCAGCCAAGCCGGGCCTACGGAACTGTTTTTT
TRBV18	many	.	TRBJ1-1	CASSAESGGTEAFF	TGTGCCAGCTCAGCAGAGTCCGGGGGCACTGAAGCTTTCTTT
TRBV28	many	.	TRBJ2-7	CASRRGSYEQYF	TGTGCCAGTCGACGGGGCTCCTACGAGCAGTACTTC
TRBV10-3	few	TRBD2	TRBJ2-2	CAISEGGTSGNTGELFF	TGTGCCATCAGTGAGGGAGGGACTAGCGGGAACACCGGGGAGCTGTTTTTT
TRBV11-1	many	TRBD2	TRBJ2-1	CASSLAGRLAGIYNEQFF	TGTGCCAGCAGCTTAGCAGGGAGACTAGCGGGGATTTACAATGAGCAGTTCTTC
TRBV6-5	.	.	TRBJ2-5	CASSYAAPGTHEPETQYF	TGTGCCAGCAGTTACGCGGCCCCGGGGACACACGAGCCGGAGACCCAGTACTTC
TRBV14	many	.	TRBJ2-5	CASRVVGGETQYF	TGTGCCAGCAGGGTGGTTGGAGGAGAGACCCAGTACTTC
TRBV20-1	.	.	TRBJ2-3	CSATLPITSTDTQYF	TGCAGTGCGACCCTACCAATTACTAGCACAGATACGCAGTATTTT
TRBV5-5	many	.	TRBJ1-2	CASSVNAGNPYGYTF	TGTGCCAGCAGCGTGAATGCAGGGAACCCGTATGGCTACACCTTC
TRBV18	.	.	TRBJ1-2	CASSPVGTPGYTF	TGTGCCAGCTCACCGGTGGGCACCCCCGGCTACACCTTC
TRBV2	few	TRBD1	TRBJ1-4	CASSPGGANEKLFF	TGTGCCAGCAGTCCAGGGGGAGCTAATGAAAAACTGTTTTTT
TRBV28	many	TRBD2	TRBJ2-7	CASSGGGGNEQYF	TGTGCCAGCAGTGGCGGGGGGGGGAACGAGCAGTACTTC
TRBV11-3	few	.	TRBJ2-5	CASSTGFQETQYF	TGTGCCAGCAGCACGGGATTTCAAGAGACCCAGTACTTC
TRBV10-2	few	.	TRBJ1-5	CASSAQTPANQPQHF	TGCGCCAGCAGTGCTCAGACTCCTGCCAATCAGCCCCAGCATTTT
TRBV12-3/TRBV12-4	many	TRBD2	TRBJ2-1	CASSLRTLREGNEQFF	TGTGCCAGCAGTCTCAGGACGCTTCGGGAGGGGAATGAGCAGTTCTTC
TRBV5-6	many	.	TRBJ1-1	CASSLGSNRNTEAFF	TGTGCCAGCAGCTTGGGTAGCAACAGGAACACTGAAGCTTTCTTT
TRBV5-1	many	TRBD1	TRBJ2-7	CASSPQGGRGPWEQYF	TGCGCCAGCAGCCCCCAGGGGGGCAGGGGGCCTTGGGAGCAGTACTTC
TRBV6-1	few	.	TRBJ2-2	CASSEVGGQNTGELFF	TGTGCCAGCAGTGAAGTAGGAGGACAGAACACCGGGGAGCTGTTTTTT
TRBV7-2	few	.	TRBJ2-1	CASSLGTKLSSYNEQFF	TGTGCCAGCAGCTTAGGGACTAAGCTGAGCTCCTACAATGAGCAGTTCTTC
TRBV7-2	many	.	TRBJ1-1	CASSWGANTEAFF	TGTGCCAGCAGCTGGGGGGCGAACACTGAAGCTTTCTTT
TRBV5-1	many	TRBD1	TRBJ2-1	CASSFQTGDEQFF	TGCGCCAGCAGCTTCCAAACAGGGGATGAGCAGTTCTTC
TRBV7-9	many	TRBD1	TRBJ2-1	CASSSPGQGSNEQFF	TGTGCCAGCAGCTCCCCGGGACAGGGCTCCAATGAGCAGTTCTTC
TRBV6-5	few	.	TRBJ2-7	CASSYSQGGPYEQYF	TGTGCCAGCAGTTACTCCCAGGGCGGACCTTACGAGCAGTACTTC
TRBV5-4	many	.	TRBJ1-5	CASSLAGFNQPQHF	TGTGCCAGCAGCTTGGCCGGCTTCAATCAGCCCCAGCATTTT
TRBV5-6	many	.	TRBJ1-5	CASSPWTLRNQPQHF	TGTGCCAGCAGCCCGTGGACCCTAAGGAATCAGCCCCAGCATTTT
TRBV4-1	.	.	TRBJ2-2	CASSQGTRNTGELFF	TGCGCCAGCAGCCAAGGGACAAGGAACACCGGGGAGCTGTTTTTT
TRBV6-1	few	.	TRBJ2-3	CASSEIAGVTDTQYF	TGTGCCAGCAGTGAAATAGCCGGGGTCACAGATACGCAGTATTTT
TRBV9	many	.	TRBJ2-5	CASKQSGEGETQYF	TGTGCCAGCAAGCAGTCGGGGGAAGGAGAGACCCAGTACTTC
TRBV18	.	TRBD1	TRBJ1-1	CASSITGGWENTEAFF	TGTGCCAGCTCCATTACAGGGGGTTGGGAGAACACTGAAGCTTTCTTT
TRBV4-2	many	.	TRBJ1-1	CASSQEAGVGTEAFF	TGTGCCAGCAGCCAAGAGGCAGGGGTTGGTACTGAAGCTTTCTTT
TRBV18	.	.	TRBJ2-7	CASSPSPHGAYEQYF	TGTGCCAGCTCACCCTCCCCCCACGGTGCCTACGAGCAGTACTTC
TRBV20-1	many	.	TRBJ1-1	CSAKGVGGADTEAFF	TGCAGTGCTAAAGGGGTCGGAGGAGCGGACACTGAAGCTTTCTTT
TRBV7-8	.	TRBD2	TRBJ2-3	CASSYLAVGGAADTQYF	TGTGCCAGCAGCTACCTAGCGGTCGGGGGGGCCGCAGATACGCAGTATTTT
TRBV12-3/TRBV12-4	many	.	TRBJ1-2	CASSLNRFYGYTF	TGTGCCAGCAGTTTAAACAGATTCTATGGCTACACCTTC
TRBV5-6	few	.	TRBJ2-7	CASSLATGSAPYEQYF	TGTGCCAGCAGCTTGGCCACAGGTTCGGCGCCTTACGAGCAGTACTTC